This record looks at one T cell receptor (beta chain) sequence and its context. The sample comes from a study of PD-L1 blockade in urothelial cancer. As to time point: peripheral blood 6 weeks after treatment start. Pretreatment and on-treatment samples were taken, numbering 1 to 8 per patient. J was trimmed by 0 bases and V by 1 base; bases with no gene match: 6. CDR1 MGHRA and CDR2 YSYEKL come from the germline V gene. The length of the CDR3 is 18 residues. Some clones are missing from TCRdb's copy, which holds only in-frame ones; the method was immunoSEQ multiplex PCR. The sample has about 130,000 clones, roughly 86% seen once.

The chain joins TRBV4-1 to TRBJ2-6, with 7 bases aligning to TRBD2. This clonotype was obtained from a man over 45 with urothelial cancer. The sample in question was PBMCs, obtained around atezolizumab (anti-PD-L1) treatment. The CDR3 spells CASSQVGGSHSGANVLTF. CDR3 in DNA: TGCGCCAGCAGCCAAGTCGGCGGGAGCCACTCTGGGGCCAACGTCCTGACTTTC.